The rows below give T cell receptor beta chains drawn from one sample of a study of monozygotic twins with cystic fibrosis. TCRdb's copy holds only in-frame clones and misses some; the assay was immunoSEQ multiplex PCR. The sample consists of some 14,000 clones, 85% to 95% of them appearing once. Sequences were obtained from blood. The receptors come from a girl aged 2-9 years with cystic fibrosis. Both conserved end residues are part of each CDR3. The order of the fields is D gene, V gene, J gene, CDR3 length, CDR3 protein, CDR3 DNA. D genes are given only for firm matches.

>TRBD2|TRBV2|TRBJ2-7|15
CASVGAGTSRYEQYF
TGTGCCAGCGTTGGCGCCGGGACTAGTAGGTACGAGCAGTACTTC
>-|TRBV9|TRBJ2-7|14
CASSVATETYEQYF
TGTGCCAGCAGCGTAGCTACAGAAACCTACGAGCAGTACTTC
>-|TRBV28|TRBJ2-2|12
CASSKRTGELFF
TGTGCCAGCAGTAAGCGCACCGGGGAGCTGTTTTTT
>-|TRBV28|TRBJ1-5|13
CASRPRGGQPQHF
TGTGCCAGCAGGCCCCGAGGGGGTCAGCCCCAGCATTTT
>-|TRBV5-4|TRBJ2-5|15
CASSLSGVLQETQYF
TGTGCCAGCAGCTTGTCGGGGGTACTCCAAGAGACCCAGTACTTC
>-|TRBV27|TRBJ2-5|15
CASVPTADRQETQYF
TGTGCCAGCGTACCAACCGCCGACAGGCAAGAGACCCAGTACTTC
>-|TRBV5-5|TRBJ2-1|11
CASSLTYEQFF
TGTGCCAGCAGCTTGACCTATGAGCAGTTCTTC
>-|TRBV9|TRBJ2-1|14
CASSDPGLYNEQFF
TGTGCCAGCAGCGACCCGGGACTCTACAATGAGCAGTTCTTC
>-|TRBV5-1|TRBJ2-3|14
CASSPLEVTDTQYF
TGCGCCAGCAGCCCCCTGGAGGTCACAGATACGCAGTATTTT
>TRBD1|TRBV30|TRBJ2-3|12
CAWGQGSDTQYF
TGTGCCTGGGGACAGGGATCAGATACGCAGTATTTT
>-|TRBV28|TRBJ2-7|16
CASSLRASADTYEQYF
TGTGCCAGCAGTTTAAGGGCTAGCGCCGATACCTACGAGCAGTACTTC
>-|TRBV6-1|TRBJ1-2|14
CASSELSTSYGYTF
TGTGCCAGCAGTGAATTGAGTACATCCTATGGCTACACCTTC